In this sample, the clone carrying this T cell receptor beta chain turned up many times. The target antigen is unknown. The data belong to a study of T cells in Graves' hyperthyroidism and ophthalmopathy. Overall study context: Upon initial diagnosis and before any treatment, peripheral blood was collected.

Study results and limitations: Most thyroid clonotypes with frequency above 0.001 were detected in blood.

Graves' hyperthyroidism was deemed stable absent ophthalmopathy progression within 18 months. The CDR3 length is 15 residues. Unmatched junction bases numbered 9, after V lost 5 bases and J lost 6 bases. The germline CDR1 and CDR2 sequences are MNHEY and SMNVEV (reference sequence). TCR beta CDR3 region amplification was performed from RNA transcripts. The HTBI primer set was used in a first-round RT-PCR of the TCR CDR3. Using its own MiXCR run on the multiplex PCR reads, TCRdb lists one record per CDR3 protein. The sample includes 400,000 to 500,000 distinct CDR3 sequences, approximately 15% of them seen just once.

Material: blood. The source is a woman aged 18 to 35 with Graves' hyperthyroidism. The genes are TRBV27 and TRBJ2-1; 8 nucleotides align to TRBD2. The DNA for the CDR3 is TGTGCCAGCAGTCCCCTCAGCGGGAGAACCAATGAGCAGTTCTTC. Its translation is CASSPLSGRTNEQFF.